In this sample, the clone carrying this TCR beta chain turned up a few times. This entry comes from a study of early T cells in non-severe SARS-CoV-2 infection. Via MiXCR, TCRdb re-called the 5' RACE reads, giving one row per CDR3 protein. The table includes about 29,000 distinct CDR3 sequences, 4.5% detected once. V shed 5 bases and J 7 bases; nucleotides not matched to a gene: 8. The germline V gene has CDR1 GTSNPN and CDR2 SVGIG (reference sequence). The CDR3 length is 13 residues. This sequence was found in an adult who was a healthcare worker with PCR-confirmed SARS-CoV-2 infection or an uninfected control (not recorded which). The V gene is TRBV30, the J gene TRBJ2-1; the match to TRBD1 covers 7 bases. The sequenced sample consisted of whole blood. The DNA for the CDR3 is TGTGCCTGGGCTTGGGACAGCCAAAATGAGCAGTTCTTC. Protein: CAWAWDSQNEQFF.